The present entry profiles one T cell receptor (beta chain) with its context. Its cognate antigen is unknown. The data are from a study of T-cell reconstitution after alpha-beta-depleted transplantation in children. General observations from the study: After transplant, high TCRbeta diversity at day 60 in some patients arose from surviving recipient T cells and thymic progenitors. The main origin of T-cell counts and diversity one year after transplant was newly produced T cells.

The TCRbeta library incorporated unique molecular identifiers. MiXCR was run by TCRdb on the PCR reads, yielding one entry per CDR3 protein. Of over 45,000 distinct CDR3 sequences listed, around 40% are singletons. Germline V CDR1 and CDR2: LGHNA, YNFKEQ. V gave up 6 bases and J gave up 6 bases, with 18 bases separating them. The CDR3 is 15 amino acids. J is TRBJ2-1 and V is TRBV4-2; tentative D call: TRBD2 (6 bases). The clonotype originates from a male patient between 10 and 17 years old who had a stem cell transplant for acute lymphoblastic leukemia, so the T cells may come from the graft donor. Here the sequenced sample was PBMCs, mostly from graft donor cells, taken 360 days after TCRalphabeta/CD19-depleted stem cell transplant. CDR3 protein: CASSPGLQRGNEQFF. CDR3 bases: TGTGCCAGCAGTCCGGGACTCCAGAGGGGCAATGAGCAGTTCTTC.